This TCR beta chain was sequenced for a study of T cells in tuberculosis. The time point here: new active TB diagnosis, blood taken before or within 7 days of starting treatment. The method was immunoSEQ multiplex PCR; TCRdb's version includes in-frame clones alone and lacks a portion of them. The table lists 30,000 to 40,000 clones, roughly 94% of them singletons. The CDR3 runs 16 residues. J lost 12 bases, V lost 3 bases, and 15 bases had no gene match. Germline V lookup: CDR1 SEHNR, CDR2 FQNEAQ (reference sequence). This receptor was obtained from an adult with tuberculosis. Sequences were derived from PBMCs, sampled at tuberculosis diagnosis. V is TRBV7-9 and J is TRBJ1-4; 8 bases are a match to TRBD1. CDR3 region: CASSFADRAGAAELFF. Here the CDR3 DNA reads TGTGCCAGCAGCTTCGCGGACAGGGCGGGGGCCGCGGAACTGTTTTTT.